These 6 T cell receptor beta chains originate from one sample sequenced in a study of cytomegalovirus exposure and HLA in healthy donors. PCR employed 60 Vbeta and 13 Jbeta primers. Data came from immunoSEQ multiplex PCR; TCRdb stores just in-frame clones and leaves some out. The repertoire consists of roughly 120,000 clones, with roughly 63% occurring once and the leading ten covering roughly 1.6%. The sequencing sample was made of PBMCs. These receptors originate from a man aged 25-45 years in good health and CMV-seropositive.

The chain is built from TRBV5-6 and TRBJ2-3, with 7 bases aligning to TRBD2. The CDR3 loop spans 13 amino acids. Germline assignment: CDR1 SGHDT and CDR2 YYEEEE. The trim removed 3 bases at V and 3 bases at J, leaving 1 base unmatched. The DNA for the CDR3 is TGTGCCAGCAGCTGGGGGGGGACAGATACGCAGTATTTT. It translates to CASSWGGTDTQYF.

The chain links TRBV5-1 to TRBJ1-1, with 8 bases identical to TRBD1. The CDR3 length is 14 residues. V trimming: 4 bases; J trimming: 1 base; junction bases outside the gene matches: 3. Germline V gene lookup returns CDR1 SGHRS and CDR2 YFSETQ. The CDR3 loop is CASSGTGGNTEAFF. The CDR3 nucleotides read TGCGCCAGCAGCGGAACAGGGGGGAACACTGAAGCTTTCTTT.

This chain uses TRBV2 with TRBJ2-7; TRBD2 aligns across 9 bases. The V gene's germline CDR1 is SNHLY and CDR2 FYNNEI. The CDR3 sequence is 15 residues long. J gave up 6 bases and V 0 bases, and 6 bases lay outside the gene matches. The CDR3 sequence is CASSEALAGGPEQYF. In nucleotides, the CDR3 is TGTGCCAGCAGTGAAGCGCTTGCGGGAGGGCCCGAGCAGTACTTC.

This clone was recorded at least ten times. This sequence joins TRBV7-2 and TRBJ1-5; D gene ambiguous. Trimming took 2 bases from V and 0 from J, leaving 8 bases between them. CDR1 is SGHTA and CDR2 is FQGNSA in the germline V gene. The CDR3 has 15 residues. The DNA for the CDR3 is TGTGCCAGCAGCTTACAAGCATTTAGCAATCAGCCCCAGCATTTT. It specifies CASSLQAFSNQPQHF.

This clone was found a few times. J is TRBJ1-4 and V is TRBV6-1; 9 bases are a match to TRBD1. From germline, CDR1 is MNHNS and CDR2 SASEGT. This CDR3 contains 16 residues. Losses at the gene ends were 4 bases for V and 5 bases for J; bases not matched to a gene: 8. CDR3 in amino acids: CASSGDRAFPNEKLFF. The DNA for the CDR3 is TGTGCCAGCAGTGGGGACAGGGCTTTCCCAAATGAAAAACTGTTTTTT.

To note about this clone: At the DNA level, this CDR3 is encoded by other sequences in the same sample as well. The J gene is TRBJ1-1, the V gene TRBV7-3; possibly TRBD1 for D (5 bases). CDR3 length equals 14 residues. Germline-derived CDR1 and CDR2 are SGHTA and FQGTGA. Trimming removed 0 bases at V and 1 base at J, with 6 bases between. The CDR3, as DNA: TGTGCCAGCAGCTTAACTAGGGGGAACACTGAAGCTTTCTTT. Protein: CASSLTRGNTEAFF. Supplemented by reference TRBV7-3 and TRBJ1-1, the full variable domain reads GAGVSQTPSNKVTEKGKYVELRCDPISGHTALYWYRQSLGQGPEFLIYFQGTGAADDSGLPNDRFFAVRPEGSVSTLKIQRTERGDSAVYLCASSLTRGNTEAFFGQGTRLTVV.